The subject of this entry is one T cell receptor beta chain. The data derive from a study of blood T cell repertoires in COVID-19. For the study at large: COVID-19 samples from acute and convalescent phases originated in the United States, Italy and Spain.

Two negative PCRs, clearance, or symptom resolution had been documented for recovered Cohort 3 donors. TCRdb keeps only in-frame clones here, not all; method: immunoSEQ multiplex PCR. The sample lists 250,000 to 350,000 clones, 75% to 90% occurring once. Germline CDR1 and CDR2: DFQATT and SNEGSKA (reference sequence). The V end was cut by 3 bases, the J end by 5 bases, with 20 bases between. The CDR3 has 15 residues. The chain carries TRBV20-1 and TRBJ2-7; D not resolved. This receptor was taken from a woman between 25 and 40 years old who had recovered from COVID-19. Sequencing used PBMCs or T cells enriched from blood (not recorded which). The CDR3 here is CSASPLDGIRNEQYF. The DNA of the CDR3 is TGCAGTGCTAGTCCCCTAGATGGAATCCGCAACGAGCAGTACTTC.